Listed here is a single T cell receptor (beta chain). This record belongs to a study of blood T cell repertoires in COVID-19. Data came from immunoSEQ multiplex PCR; TCRdb stores just in-frame clones and leaves some out. The sample comprises around 43,000 clones, about 87% of which are singletons, and 9% rests with the top ten. Specimen: peripheral blood. The source of this sequence is a woman in her sixties or seventies with acute or convalescent COVID-19.

The CDR3 DNA reads as TGTGCCAGTAGTACTACCGGGACAGGAAAAAACATTCAGTACTTC. Amino acid sequence: CASSTTGTGKNIQYF. The chain joins TRBV19 to TRBJ2-4; TRBD1 matches 8 bases. The CDR3 has 15 residues. The junction had 6 bases not matched to a gene; V was cut back by 4 bases and J by 4 bases. Germline CDR1 LNHDA, CDR2 SQIVND (reference sequence).